This T cell receptor (beta chain) was sequenced for a study of cytomegalovirus exposure and HLA in healthy donors. There are 13 residues in the CDR3. V dropped 9 bases and J dropped 6; count of bases not matched to a gene: 5. Germline CDR1 reads MNHEY; CDR2 reads SVGAGI. Study observations and caveats: Sequencing depth roughly uniform across donors was assumed in presence/absence analyses. There were reportedly fewer N-insertions in an Asian-associated ancestry cluster than the roughly 700-donor mean, in a later analysis. With further analysis later on, most CMV-associated TCR beta chains appeared HLA-restricted.

A multiplex PCR was run with 60 Vbeta primers and 13 Jbeta primers. Profiled with immunoSEQ multiplex PCR; TCRdb holds only in-frame clones, not every one. The data show about 130,000 clones, with over 75% seen just once and around 6.4% held by the top ten. Comments on this clone: Its matching antigen is unknown.

The chain carries TRBV6-5 and TRBJ2-2, with 9 positions matching TRBD2. The TCR originated in a woman aged 40 to 50 in good health and CMV-seropositive. The sample consisted of PBMCs. CDR3: CARGTSLPGELFF. In nucleotides, the CDR3 is TGTGCCAGAGGGACTAGCTTACCCGGGGAGCTGTTTTTT.